Below are 20 T cell receptor beta chains sequenced from a single sample in a study of control samples from healthy donors and cancer patients. Only in-frame clones appear in the TCRdb table, and some are missing; sequencing was by immunoSEQ multiplex PCR. The repertoire holds more than 85,000 clones, with roughly 89% as singletons. What was sequenced was blood. Receptors were obtained from a woman aged 45-60 years in good health.

The V gene is TRBV2, the J gene TRBJ2-3, with D tentatively TRBD1 or TRBD2 (6 bases each). The CDR3 extends over 16 amino acids. Looked up from germline, CDR1 is SNHLY and CDR2 is FYNNEI. V dropped 4 bases and J dropped 4 bases, with 18 bases sitting between them. Here the CDR3 reads CASSARGPQGADTQYF. The CDR3 DNA sequence: TGTGCCAGCAGTGCCCGGGGGCCACAAGGTGCAGATACGCAGTATTTT. Complete variable domain (other parts from reference TRBV2 and TRBJ2-3): EPEVTQTPSHQVTQMGQEVILRCVPISNHLYFYWYRQILGQKVEFLVSFYNNEISEKSEIFDDQFSVERPDGSNFTLKIRSTKLEDSAMYFCASSARGPQGADTQYFGPGTRLTVL.

This sequence joins TRBV13 and TRBJ2-4; 7 positions agree with TRBD1. From germline, CDR1 is PRHDT and CDR2 FYEKMQ (reference sequence). With 6 bases clipped from V and 5 bases from J, the junction kept 10 bases outside the gene matches. The CDR3 covers 15 residues. This CDR3 reads CASSFRPGQQNIQYF. In DNA form, the CDR3 reads TGTGCCAGCAGTTTCAGACCGGGACAGCAAAACATTCAGTACTTC.

V is TRBV4-3 and J is TRBJ2-5; the D is unclear. The germline gives CDR1 LGHNA, CDR2 YSLEER. The CDR3 length is 14 residues. Trimming left V 0 bases short and J 7 bases short, with 12 bases between. The CDR3: CASSQDQGAATQYF. The CDR3 DNA sequence: TGCGCCAGCAGCCAAGACCAAGGAGCAGCGACCCAGTACTTC.

V is TRBV3-1 (or the pseudogene TRBV3-2) and J is TRBJ2-5; D may be TRBD1 or TRBD2 (6 bases each). This CDR3 comprises 16 residues. The germline CDR1 and CDR2 sequences are LGHDT and YNNKEL (reference sequence). Trimming took 7 bases from V and 5 from J, leaving 23 bases between them. The CDR3 is CASTLHGGGPAETQYF. The CDR3 nucleotides are TGTGCCAGCACTCTCCATGGTGGGGGGCCGGCGGAGACCCAGTACTTC.

V and J are TRBV28 and TRBJ1-4; no clear D gene. From germline, CDR1 is MDHEN and CDR2 SYDVKM. With 3 bases removed from V and 5 bases from J, the gap between germline ends came to 10 bases. The CDR3 has 14 residues. CDR3 coding DNA: TGTGCCAGCAGTTTCAGCGGTAGCAATGAAAAACTGTTTTTT. It is translated as CASSFSGSNEKLFF.

The chain couples TRBV2 to TRBJ2-2, with D unclear. Trimming shortened V by 2 bases and J by 0 bases, and 10 bases separated the two germline ends. The CDR3 loop spans 16 amino acids. Germline V CDR1 and CDR2: SNHLY, FYNNEI. In DNA, the CDR3 is TGTGCCAGCAGTGAACAGCTTCCGCCGAACACCGGGGAGCTGTTTTTT. Translation gives CASSEQLPPNTGELFF.

This chain joins TRBV6-5 and TRBJ1-4, with D maybe TRBD1 (5 bases). Per the germline V gene, CDR1 is MNHEY and CDR2 is SVGAGI. This CDR3 spans 14 amino acids. V was cut by 6 bases and J by 3 bases, with 11 bases left in between. The CDR3 sequence: CASRVTGPNEKLFF. The CDR3 DNA reads as TGTGCCAGCAGGGTGACGGGACCTAATGAAAAACTGTTTTTT.

The chain uses TRBV6-6 and TRBJ2-4; weak D call: TRBD2 (5 bases). Germline values: CDR1 MNHNY, CDR2 SVGAGI (reference sequence). This CDR3 comprises 17 residues. Trimming pared 5 bases from V and 0 bases from J, leaving 17 bases between. The CDR3 nucleotides are TGTGCCAGCAGTCGGGGTACTTCGGGTCGAGCCAAAAACATTCAGTACTTC. It translates to CASSRGTSGRAKNIQYF.

V usage is TRBV5-1 and J usage is TRBJ2-7; the match to TRBD2 covers 14 bases. The CDR3 covers 14 residues. The germline CDR1 and CDR2 sequences are SGHRS and YFSETQ. V lost 3 bases to trimming and J lost 5 bases; unmatched junction nucleotides: 1. The CDR3 DNA sequence: TGCGCCAGCAGCTCGGGACTAGCGGGAGACGAGCAGTACGTC. Its protein product is CASSSGLAGDEQYV.

The chain recombines TRBV7-2 with TRBJ1-1; 11 bases are a match to TRBD1. V was clipped by 5 bases and J by 7 bases; unmatched bases: 6. Germline assignment: CDR1 SGHTA and CDR2 FQGNSA. CDR3 length: 14 residues. CDR3 amino acids: CASSARTGGREAFF. The CDR3 coding sequence is TGTGCCAGCAGCGCCCGGACAGGGGGCCGTGAAGCTTTCTTT.

V is TRBV21-1 and J is TRBJ1-5; the tabulated D call, TRBD1, remains unverified against the DNA. TRBV21-1 counts as a pseudogene. This CDR3 has 17 residues. CDR3 region: CASSKALGTETLQPQHF. CDR3 DNA: TGTGCCAGCAGCAAAGCGCTTGGGACAGAAACCCTTCAGCCCCAGCATTTT.

The V and J genes are TRBV7-2 and TRBJ2-1; no firm D call. Germline V gene sequence: CDR1 SGHTA, CDR2 FQGNSA. Trimming took off 5 bases at V and 6 bases at J, with 11 bases between the two ends. The CDR3 runs 13 residues. The CDR3 sequence: CASSGPLGNEQFF. The CDR3 nucleotides are TGTGCCAGCAGCGGCCCCTTAGGCAATGAGCAGTTCTTC.

The chain has TRBV4-1 and TRBJ1-2; possibly TRBD1 for D (5 bases). The CDR3 runs 15 residues. The ends were cut back, 0 bases at V and 5 bases at J, with 13 bases in the middle. The V gene's germline CDR1 is MGHRA and CDR2 YSYEKL. CDR3 bases: TGCGCCAGCAGCCAAGATCTGGCAGGGAGGTATGGCTACACCTTC. It yields the protein CASSQDLAGRYGYTF.

The chain is built from TRBV5-1 and TRBJ2-3; D is possibly TRBD1 (6 bases). Germline-derived CDR1 and CDR2 are SGHRS and YFSETQ. Trimming cost V 2 bases and J 4 bases, with 20 bases left between them. There are 17 residues in the CDR3. Here the CDR3 DNA reads TGCGCCAGCAGCTTTGGGGGCCAGGGGATCTATCCAGATACGCAGTATTTT. The encoded protein is CASSFGGQGIYPDTQYF.

The V and J genes are TRBV5-4 and TRBJ1-2; TRBD1 is a possible D gene (5 bases). V shed 4 bases and J shed 7 bases, with 20 bases lying between them. The germline V gene has CDR1 SGHNT and CDR2 YYREEE (reference sequence). CDR3 size: 15 residues. This CDR3 is CASSPLGDGKAGYTF. Here the CDR3 DNA reads TGTGCCAGCAGCCCCCTTGGGGACGGGAAGGCTGGCTACACCTTC.

V is TRBV5-1 and J is TRBJ1-4, with D perhaps TRBD1 (5 bases). The germline V gene encodes CDR1 SGHRS and CDR2 YFSETQ. This CDR3 contains 15 residues. The V end lost 4 bases, the J end lost 4 bases, and 14 bases lay between the germline ends. The CDR3 DNA reads TGCGCCAGCAGCCCCACCGGGGGGGGTAATGAAAAACTGTTTTTT. It codes for CASSPTGGGNEKLFF.

The rearrangement uses TRBV7-3 and TRBJ1-6, with 7 bases lining up with TRBD1. Per the germline V gene, CDR1 is SGHTA and CDR2 is FQGTGA. This CDR3 is 15 amino acids long. The V and J ends lost 3 bases and 6 bases, in that order; junction bases with no gene match: 5. The CDR3 loop reads CASSFGQAGNSPLHF. The CDR3 bases are TGTGCCAGCAGCTTCGGACAGGCCGGTAATTCACCCCTCCACTTT.

This clone was seen once. V is TRBV5-1 and J is TRBJ2-3; possibly TRBD1 for D (6 bases). V was cut by 3 bases and J by 0 bases, with 20 bases left in between. CDR3 size: 18 residues. Germline CDR1 is SGHRS and CDR2 is YFSETQ. The DNA for the CDR3 is TGCGCCAGCAGCTACCCAGCCGACAGGCGCTTTAGCACAGATACGCAGTATTTT. Its translation: CASSYPADRRFSTDTQYF. Full variable domain (rest looked up from reference TRBV5-1 and TRBJ2-3): KAGVTQTPRYLIKTRGQQVTLSCSPISGHRSVSWYQQTPGQGLQFLFEYFSETQRNKGNFPGRFSGRQFSNSRSEMNVSTLELGDSALYLCASSYPADRRFSTDTQYFGPGTRLTVL.

The rearrangement joins TRBV7-9 to TRBJ1-6; D unresolved. V lost 2 bases and J lost 6, with 5 bases in between. This CDR3 has 13 amino acids. Germline loops: CDR1 SEHNR, CDR2 FQNEAQ (reference sequence). CDR3 coding DNA: TGTGCCAGCAGCTTAATGGTTAATTCACCCCTCCACTTT. Translation gives CASSLMVNSPLHF.

The rearrangement joins TRBV30 to TRBJ2-1; D is undetermined. V lost 0 bases and J 7 bases, leaving 7 bases between the germline ends. CDR3 length equals 12 residues. Germline V lookup: CDR1 GTSNPN, CDR2 SVGIG (reference sequence). In nucleotides, the CDR3 is TGTGCCTGGAGTGTACCAGGAAATGAGCAGTTCTTC. Translation gives CAWSVPGNEQFF.